The clone carrying this TCR beta chain was counted a few times. The data were obtained in a study of neurological immune-mediated disorders. TCRdb ran MiXCR on the 5' RACE reads and lists one entry per CDR3 protein. The sample contains over 15,000 distinct CDR3 sequences, approximately 21% of which appear only once. This CDR3 region has 14 residues. CDR1 DFQATT and CDR2 SNEGSKA come from the germline V gene (reference sequence). Trimming at V came to 2 bases and at J to 10 bases, leaving 5 bases not matched to a gene. Sequences were obtained from PBMCs. The J gene is TRBJ2-1, the V gene TRBV20-1, with 13 nucleotides matching TRBD2. The receptor comes from a man aged 50 to 60 in good health. The CDR3 protein is CSARRTSGSREQFF. DNA of the CDR3: TGCAGTGCTAGAAGGACTAGCGGGAGTCGGGAGCAGTTCTTC.